Shown below are 13 T cell receptor beta chains from a single sample sequenced in a study of blood T cell repertoires in COVID-19. Only in-frame clones appear in the TCRdb table, and some are missing; sequencing was by immunoSEQ multiplex PCR. The table includes approximately 220,000 clones, roughly 84% detected once. The source material was PBMCs or T cells enriched from blood (not recorded which). These receptors came from a middle-aged woman who had recovered from COVID-19.

This clone was detected only a few times. V and J are TRBV19 and TRBJ1-5; 7 nucleotides align to TRBD1. Germline-derived CDR1 and CDR2 are LNHDA and SQIVND (reference sequence). The CDR3 has 19 residues. The J segment lost 5 bases and the V segment lost 10 bases, leaving 26 bases of the junction unmatched. The CDR3 DNA sequence: TGTGCCACCCAGGATCCTCTCGACAGGGACCATTCCAAATATCAGCCCCAGCATTTT. This translates into CATQDPLDRDHSKYQPQHF.

The genes are TRBV19 and TRBJ1-1, with TRBD1 as a possible D gene (5 bases). Germline values: CDR1 LNHDA, CDR2 SQIVND (reference sequence). The V gene lost 5 bases and the J gene lost 0 bases, with 13 bases spanning the gap. The CDR3 consists of 15 residues. The CDR3 coding sequence is TGTGCCAGTAGTCTGGGGCGCCTGATGAACACTGAAGCTTTCTTT. It codes for CASSLGRLMNTEAFF.

This sequence joins TRBV6-5 and TRBJ1-2, with 8 bases lining up with TRBD1. The CDR3 totals 14 residues. J lost 8 bases, V lost 4 bases, and 9 bases had no gene match. Germline V gives CDR1 MNHEY, CDR2 SVGAGI. The CDR3 spells CASSSDREVRGYTF. The CDR3 coding sequence is TGTGCCAGCAGTTCGGACAGGGAAGTTCGAGGCTACACCTTC.

This chain connects TRBV2 to TRBJ2-4; 7 positions agree with TRBD1. The CDR3 totals 14 residues. With 8 bases clipped from V and 0 bases from J, the junction kept 4 bases outside the gene matches. From germline, CDR1 is SNHLY and CDR2 FYNNEI. The CDR3: CASGQELAKNIQYF. Here the CDR3 DNA reads TGTGCCAGCGGACAGGAGTTAGCCAAAAACATTCAGTACTTC.

This clone appeared a few times. CDR3 sequence reads: CAISESGASGGTEAFF. The CDR3 nucleotides read TGTGCCATCAGTGAGTCGGGTGCATCCGGGGGCACTGAAGCTTTCTTT. The rearrangement uses TRBV10-3 and TRBJ1-1; perhaps TRBD1 as D (5 bases). Per germline, CDR1 ENHRY and CDR2 SYGVKD. Trimming took off 0 bases at V and 4 bases at J, with 15 bases between the two ends. The CDR3 loop spans 16 amino acids.

This chain links TRBV29-1 with TRBJ2-1; D ambiguous. With 3 bases removed from V and 5 bases from J, the gap between germline ends came to 5 bases. Germline V gene sequence: CDR1 SQVTM, CDR2 ANQGSEA. This CDR3 contains 11 residues. The CDR3 DNA sequence: TGCAGCGTTGAGAGTCACAATGAGCAGTTCTTC. It yields the protein CSVESHNEQFF.

The rearrangement links TRBV5-5 to TRBJ2-4, with 10 bases aligning to TRBD2. The germline CDR1 and CDR2 sequences are SGHKS and YYEKEE (reference sequence). This CDR3 is 18 amino acids long. Trimming removed 0 bases from V and 0 bases from J; junction bases left unmatched: 6. This CDR3 reads CASSLGLAGAIAKNIQYF. The CDR3 nucleotides are TGTGCCAGCAGCTTGGGGCTAGCGGGAGCCATAGCCAAAAACATTCAGTACTTC.

This clone has a handful of counts. The genes are TRBV9 and TRBJ2-6; no definite D call. The CDR3 contains 16 residues. V was shortened by 4 bases and J by 3 bases, with 14 bases between the two germline ends. CDR1 SGDLS and CDR2 YYNGEE come from the germline V gene. The CDR3 DNA reads TGTGCCAGCAGCCCTCGAATGGGCTTTGGGGCCAACGTCCTGACTTTC. It translates to CASSPRMGFGANVLTF. Filled out from reference TRBV9 and TRBJ2-6, the complete variable domain reads DSGVTQTPKHLITATGQRVTLRCSPRSGDLSVYWYQQSLDQGLQFLIQYYNGEERAKGNILERFSAQQFPDLHSELNLSSLELGDSALYFCASSPRMGFGANVLTFGAGSRLTVL.

The rearrangement joins TRBV18 to TRBJ2-7; D might be TRBD2 (5 bases). The germline CDR1 and CDR2 sequences are KGHSH and LQKENI. The CDR3 spans 13 residues. Trimming stripped 3 bases from V and 4 bases from J, with 10 bases between. The CDR3 DNA reads as TGTGCCAGCTCACCCCTACTAGGATACGAGCAGTACTTC. Encoded protein: CASSPLLGYEQYF.

The chain uses TRBV10-2 and TRBJ2-7; TRBD2 agrees at 11 bases. The germline V gene encodes CDR1 WSHSY and CDR2 SAAADI. Trimming at V came to 2 bases and at J to 4 bases, leaving 7 bases not matched to a gene. The CDR3 is made up of 16 amino acids. CDR3 in DNA: TGCGCCAGCAGTGAGGCTAGCGGGAGGAGGGAATACGAGCAGTACTTC. Translated: CASSEASGRREYEQYF.

The gene calls are TRBV5-1 and TRBJ1-6; 8 positions agree with TRBD1. V was pared by 4 bases and J by 7 bases, with 4 bases of the junction left unmatched. The V gene's germline CDR1 is SGHRS and CDR2 YFSETQ. The CDR3 sequence is 14 residues long. This CDR3 is CASSTTGENSPLHF. CDR3 DNA sequence: TGCGCCAGCAGCACGACAGGGGAGAATTCACCCCTCCACTTT.

The rearrangement links TRBV28 to TRBJ1-1, with unresolved D. The CDR3 totals 12 residues. Germline assignment: CDR1 MDHEN and CDR2 SYDVKM. V lost 4 bases and J lost 5, with 8 bases in between. The CDR3 loop reads CASSSTETEAFF. The CDR3 DNA is TGTGCCAGCAGTTCCACAGAGACTGAAGCTTTCTTT.

This chain links TRBV6-5 with TRBJ1-6, with 9 bases fitting TRBD1. CDR1 and CDR2 (germline): MNHEY, SVGAGI. The V segment lost 4 bases and the J segment 9 bases; nucleotides outside the gene matches: 7. This CDR3 region has 15 residues. This CDR3 is CASSSGQGVSSPLHF. CDR3 in DNA: TGTGCCAGCAGTTCGGGACAGGGAGTGAGTTCACCCCTCCACTTT.